This T cell receptor (beta chain) originates from a study of blood T cell repertoires in COVID-19. Produced via immunoSEQ multiplex PCR; TCRdb's table is partial and in-frame only. The table records a few hundred thousand clones, approximately 81% of them present only once. The CDR3 is 17 residues long. V was clipped by 4 bases and J by 4 bases; unmatched bases: 12. From germline, CDR1 is SGHDN and CDR2 FVKESK. The rearrangement links TRBV14 to TRBJ2-5; 10 nucleotides match TRBD1. The sequence came from a man between 25 and 39 years old with active or convalescent COVID-19. Sequenced sample: peripheral blood. The CDR3 spells CASSLRATGTGAETQYF. Written as DNA, the CDR3 is TGTGCCAGCAGCCTCCGAGCGACCGGGACAGGGGCAGAGACCCAGTACTTC.